The present TCR beta chain was sequenced within a study of T cell changes during pregnancy in multiple sclerosis. V was cut by 4 bases and J by 8 bases, with 5 bases left in between. The CDR3 is 11 residues long. The germline V gene encodes CDR1 MDHEN and CDR2 SYDVKM. Sequencing was performed with immunoSEQ multiplex PCR; in TCRdb, only in-frame clones are kept and a portion is missing. The table records around 92,000 clones, around 93% of them present only once. The sample was peripheral blood, taken in the third trimester of pregnancy. This TCR derives from a female donor with multiple sclerosis, enrolled in a pregnancy study. The gene calls are TRBV28 and TRBJ1-4; a weak D match, TRBD1 (5 bases). The CDR3 region has the DNA TGTGCCAGCAGTTGGACAGAAAAACTGTTTTTT. It codes for CASSWTEKLFF.